Below, 3 T cell receptor beta chains from the same sample are listed, as sequenced in a study of blood T cell repertoires in COVID-19. The repertoire was sequenced with immunoSEQ multiplex PCR; TCRdb's copy has only in-frame clones and lacks some. The data contain more than 110,000 clones, just under 90% of them singletons. The material sequenced was peripheral blood. These receptors were taken from a woman between 40 and 55 years old with acute or convalescent COVID-19.

This sequence joins TRBV19 and TRBJ2-7, with TRBD2 matching over 7 bases. Germline loops: CDR1 LNHDA, CDR2 SQIVND (reference sequence). The CDR3 extends over 16 amino acids. The J segment lost 0 bases and the V segment lost 3 bases, leaving 8 bases of the junction unmatched. This chain's CDR3 is CASSIIDQRGSYEQYF. DNA of the CDR3: TGTGCCAGTAGTATTATCGACCAGCGGGGCTCCTACGAGCAGTACTTC.

This clone occurred once. The chain couples TRBV5-6 to TRBJ2-7, with a weak D call TRBD2 (6 bases). The CDR3 length is 13 residues. Germline CDR1 is SGHDT and CDR2 is YYEEEE. The germline V and J ends were trimmed by 3 bases and 2 bases, with 9 bases remaining between them. In DNA form, the CDR3 reads TGTGCCAGCAGCTCTGGCGGGGCCTACGAGCAGTACTTC. It encodes CASSSGGAYEQYF.

J is TRBJ1-4 and V is TRBV4-2; D is unresolved. The germline V and J ends were trimmed by 1 base and 3 bases, with 21 bases remaining between them. The CDR3 runs 19 residues. Germline V gene lookup returns CDR1 LGHNA and CDR2 YNFKEQ. The CDR3 bases are TGTGCCAGCAGCCAAGTGATGTGGAACACCCGAGGGCCTAATGAAAAACTGTTTTTT. Amino acid sequence: CASSQVMWNTRGPNEKLFF.